The sequence of this TCR beta chain was determined in a study of shared clonotypes between healthy human individuals. Study information: Donors had three CD4 naive, three CD4 memory, two CD8 naive and one CD8 memory plate apiece.

In the source study's methods: Filtering differed, since immunoSEQ gave only junction sequences and no quality scores. Method: immunoSEQ multiplex PCR; TCRdb's copy keeps in-frame clones and lacks some. Clone size and the V and J calls come from that table; the DNA yielded D and trimming. The sample has fewer than 1.8 million clones, approximately 98.5% seen once. This CDR3 is built from 16 residues. Germline-derived CDR1 and CDR2 are SGHTA and FQGNSA. The V and J ends lost 4 bases and 4 bases respectively, with 17 bases between them. Input material: naive CD4+ T cells sorted from blood. Described subset: CD45RA+ positively selected. This sequence joins TRBV7-2 and TRBJ2-1, with D unresolved. This TCR was sampled from a man aged 25-40 years in good health. The CDR3 loop reads CASSSSGQKAYNEQFF. As DNA, the CDR3 is TGTGCCAGCAGCTCGTCGGGCCAAAAGGCGTACAATGAGCAGTTCTTC.